The following is a T cell receptor beta chain sequence with its context. V was cut by 2 bases and J by 8 bases, with 3 bases left in between. This CDR3 is 11 amino acids long. CDR1 is KGHSH, CDR2 LQKENI, per germline. Reverse transcription of roughly 0.5 to 1 ug RNA was performed with random hexamers. Multiplex PCR with immunoSEQ amplified the TCR beta CDR3 across 54 Vbeta and 13 Jbeta. TCRdb used MiXCR to reprocess the immunoSEQ multiplex PCR reads, holding one entry per CDR3 protein. The sample includes more than 120,000 distinct CDR3 sequences, roughly 94% of them seen just once. The sample originates from a study of CD8 T cells in Susac syndrome.

Sequenced input: CD4+ T cells from PBMCs. The TCR comes from a human donor in good health. This sequence joins TRBV18 and TRBJ1-4; D ambiguous. In nucleotides, the CDR3 is TGTGCCAGCTCACCAGGAGAAAAACTGTTTTTT. Translated, it gives CASSPGEKLFF.